Below, 5 T cell receptor beta chains from the same sample are listed, as sequenced in a study of vaccination and CD4 T cells after COVID-19. As to treatment: roughly ten-day PBMC culture with coronavirus spike peptide pools or control peptides (ViraFEST assay). CD4+ T cells of the unexposed donor were collected before the COVID-19 pandemic (2011-2018). The study sequenced cultured CD4+ T cell DNA using the Oncomine TCR Beta short-read assay. TCRdb independently ran MiXCR on the PCR reads; one entry per CDR3 protein. The sample yields a few thousand distinct CDR3 sequences, around 24% seen once. No antigens are known for them. Specimen: CD4+ T cells from blood, cultured in vitro. The receptors come from a human donor in good health.

The CDR3 coding sequence is TGCGCCAGCAGCCAAGGAACCGGGACTAGCACAGATACGCAGTATTTT. This gives the protein CASSQGTGTSTDTQYF. The rearrangement links TRBV4-1 to TRBJ2-3, with D possibly matching TRBD2 (6 bases). CDR3 length: 16 amino acids. Germline V lookup: CDR1 MGHRA, CDR2 YSYEKL. Trimming removed 1 base from V and 0 bases from J, with 11 bases in between.

The genes are TRBV4-2 and TRBJ2-3; possible D gene TRBD1, 5 bases. Trimming removed 3 bases at V and 4 bases at J, with 11 bases between. This CDR3 is built from 14 residues. Germline loops: CDR1 LGHNA, CDR2 YNFKEQ. DNA for the CDR3: TGTGCCAGCAGCCAGCATCCAGGGCCAGATACGCAGTATTTT. Its translation is CASSQHPGPDTQYF.

V gene TRBV6-1 combines with J gene TRBJ1-2; D is unclear. Germline CDR1 is MNHNS and CDR2 is SASEGT. The CDR3 spans 15 residues. V lost 7 bases and J 4 bases, leaving 19 bases between the germline ends. CDR3 sequence reads: CASIRQDLTGYGYTF. For the CDR3, the DNA is TGTGCCAGCATCCGACAAGACCTGACCGGCTATGGCTACACCTTC.

The chain has TRBV28 and TRBJ1-2; D not resolved. V was trimmed by 3 bases and J by 3 bases, leaving 5 bases between them. This CDR3 has 12 residues. The germline V gene encodes CDR1 MDHEN and CDR2 SYDVKM. The CDR3 protein is CASSFLDYGYTF. The CDR3 region has the DNA TGTGCCAGCAGTTTCCTCGACTATGGCTACACCTTC.

V usage is TRBV18 and J usage is TRBJ1-1; 7 nucleotides line up with TRBD1. CDR1 KGHSH and CDR2 LQKENI come from the germline V gene. The CDR3 length is 14 residues. V lost 3 bases, J lost 1 base, and 2 bases stayed unmatched. The CDR3 DNA is TGTGCCAGCTCACCGCAGGGGGGGAACACTGAAGCTTTCTTT. Its protein is CASSPQGGNTEAFF.